What follows describes a single T cell receptor (beta chain). Its specificity is unknown. This entry belongs to a study of cytomegalovirus exposure and HLA in healthy donors. Looking at the study overall: The approximately 120 validation repertoires were reported in a later analysis to have been generated on the same platform as the approximately 700 first-cohort repertoires.

In germline, CDR1 is MDHEN, CDR2 SYDVKM. CDR3 length: 14 amino acids. Trimming removed 3 bases from V and 3 bases from J, with 6 bases in between. TCRdb's table, derived via immunoSEQ multiplex PCR, lists solely in-frame clones and lacks some. The repertoire holds 150,000 to 200,000 clones, about 89% seen once, with approximately 2.6% in the top ten. Study-wide results and caveats: TCR sequences were mostly rare, though some public TCRs occurred in many donors. Cytomegalovirus association was assigned to 170 or so TCR beta chains.

Sequencing was performed on PBMCs. This chain connects TRBV28 to TRBJ2-6, with D perhaps matching TRBD2 (5 bases). This TCR was recovered from a man between 18 and 35 years old in good health and CMV-seropositive. The CDR3 nucleotides read TGTGCCAGCAGTTTCGGAGGTGGGGCCAACGTCCTGACTTTC. Translating it yields CASSFGGGANVLTF.